The clone carrying this TCR beta chain was counted between two and nine times. Trimming cost V 1 base and J 2 bases; bases outside gene matches: 2. CDR1 and CDR2 (germline): ENHRY, SYGVKD. This CDR3 has 14 amino acids. As processed by the authors: Quantification of nucleated cells was approximated via reference gene primer amplification. Generated by immunoSEQ multiplex PCR, the TCRdb table keeps only in-frame clones and is missing some. The V and J calls and the clone size are those of that table, but D and trimming were determined from the DNA. The data show approximately 340,000 clones, just over 90% seen once. The data are from a study of blood T cell repertoires in COVID-19. Each participant's cohort was designated according to participant-reported clinical history.

Specimen: PBMCs or T cells enriched from blood (not recorded which). The chain combines TRBV10-3 with TRBJ2-7; TRBD1 matches 7 bases. This TCR was sampled from a woman aged 40 to 50 who had been exposed to COVID-19. The CDR3 DNA sequence: TGTGCCATCAGTGAGTGGGGACAGCCCTACGAGCAGTACTTC. As protein: CAISEWGQPYEQYF.